This T cell receptor (beta chain) came from a study of blood T cell repertoires in COVID-19. Study information: The United States, Italy and Spain were the sources of the acute and convalescent COVID-19 samples. Nucleic acid was either cDNA or gDNA, and it came from T cells, B-cell-depleted T cells, or PBMCs.

In the source study's methods: Estimated nucleated cell counts came from reference gene primer amplification. TCRdb keeps only in-frame clones here, not all; method: immunoSEQ multiplex PCR. For V, J and clone size, that table is used; D and trimming come from the DNA. The table includes almost 400,000 clones, roughly 91% detected once. With V trimmed by 2 bases and J by 2 bases, 4 bases remained unmatched. CDR1 is MDHEN, CDR2 SYDVKM, per germline. This CDR3 spans 16 amino acids. Enrollees, roughly 18 to 89 years old, lived in about two dozen US areas. The genes are TRBV28 and TRBJ2-7, with 12 bases fitting TRBD2. The sample was PBMCs or T cells enriched from blood (not recorded which). This clonotype was obtained from a woman aged 25 to 45 who had recovered from COVID-19. CDR3 sequence reads: CASSLGLAGGTYEQYF. The CDR3 DNA sequence: TGTGCCAGCAGTTTAGGCCTAGCGGGGGGGACCTACGAGCAGTACTTC.